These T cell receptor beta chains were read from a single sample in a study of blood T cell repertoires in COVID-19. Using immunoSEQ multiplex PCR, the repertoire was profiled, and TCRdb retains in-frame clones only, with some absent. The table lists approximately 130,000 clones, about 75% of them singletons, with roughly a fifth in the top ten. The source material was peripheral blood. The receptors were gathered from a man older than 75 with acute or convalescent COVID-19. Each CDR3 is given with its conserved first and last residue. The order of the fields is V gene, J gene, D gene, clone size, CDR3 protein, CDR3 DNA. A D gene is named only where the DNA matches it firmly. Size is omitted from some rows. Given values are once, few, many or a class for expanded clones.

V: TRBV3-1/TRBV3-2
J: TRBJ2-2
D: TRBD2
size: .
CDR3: CASSHIRTSGAAGELFF
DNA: TGTGCCAGCAGCCATATCCGGACTAGCGGGGCGGCCGGGGAGCTGTTTTTT

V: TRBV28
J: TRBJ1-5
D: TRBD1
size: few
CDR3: CASSPTGVSNQPQHF
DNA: TGTGCCAGCAGTCCCACAGGGGTCAGCAATCAGCCCCAGCATTTT

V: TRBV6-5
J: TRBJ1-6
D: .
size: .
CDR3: CASSYSGVGSPLHF
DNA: TGTGCCAGCAGTTACTCAGGGGTAGGGTCACCCCTCCACTTT

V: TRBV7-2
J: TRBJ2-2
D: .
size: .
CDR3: CASSRRTTISPGELFF
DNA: TGTGCCAGCAGCCGTAGGACTACTATCTCCCCCGGGGAGCTGTTTTTT

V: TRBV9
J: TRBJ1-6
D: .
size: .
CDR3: CASSPGESYNSPLHF
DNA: TGTGCCAGCAGCCCAGGGGAGTCCTATAATTCACCCCTCCACTTT

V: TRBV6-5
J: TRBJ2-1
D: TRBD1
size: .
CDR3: CASSYGQGAPEQFF
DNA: TGTGCCAGCAGTTACGGGCAGGGGGCCCCTGAGCAGTTCTTC

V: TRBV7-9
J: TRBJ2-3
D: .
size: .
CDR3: CASSPRQGRGDTQYF
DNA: TGTGCCAGCAGCCCACGGCAGGGGCGAGGAGATACGCAGTATTTT

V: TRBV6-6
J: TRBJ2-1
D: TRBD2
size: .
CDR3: CASTPAGARGRGEQFF
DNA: TGTGCCAGCACCCCAGCGGGGGCCCGTGGCCGGGGTGAGCAGTTCTTC

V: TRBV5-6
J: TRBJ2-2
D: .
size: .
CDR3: CASSWGVGFTGELFF
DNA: TGTGCCAGCAGCTGGGGGGTAGGGTTCACCGGGGAGCTGTTTTTT

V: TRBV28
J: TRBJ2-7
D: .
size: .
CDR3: CASRIQGEQYF
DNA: TGTGCCAGCAGAATCCAGGGAGAGCAGTACTTC

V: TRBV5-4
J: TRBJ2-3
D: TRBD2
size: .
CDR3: CASSLRLAGGTDTQYF
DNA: TGTGCCAGCAGCCTAAGACTAGCGGGGGGCACAGATACGCAGTATTTT

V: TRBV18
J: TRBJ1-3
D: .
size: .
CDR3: CASSPRPGERSGNTIYF
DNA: TGTGCCAGCTCACCTCGACCCGGGGAAAGGTCTGGAAACACCATATATTTT

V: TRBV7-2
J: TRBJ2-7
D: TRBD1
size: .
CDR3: CASSLTGTGRNEQYF
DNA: TGTGCCAGCAGCTTGACCGGGACAGGGAGGAACGAGCAGTACTTC

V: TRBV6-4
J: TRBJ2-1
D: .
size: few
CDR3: CASSELDTTEQFF
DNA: TGTGCCAGCAGTGAGCTGGACACAACTGAGCAGTTCTTC

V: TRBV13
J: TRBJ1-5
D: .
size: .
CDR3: CASSLGPRQPQHF
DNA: TGTGCCAGCAGCTTAGGTCCCCGGCAGCCCCAGCATTTT

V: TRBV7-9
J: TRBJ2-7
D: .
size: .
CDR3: CASSSQVSYEQYF
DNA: TGTGCCAGCAGCTCACAGGTTTCCTACGAGCAGTACTTC

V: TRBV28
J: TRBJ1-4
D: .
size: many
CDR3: CASSLNGAATNEKLFF
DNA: TGTGCCAGCAGTTTGAATGGGGCAGCGACTAATGAAAAACTGTTTTTT

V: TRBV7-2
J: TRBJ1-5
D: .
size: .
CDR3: CASSPMDSLVMPQHF
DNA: TGTGCCAGCAGCCCGATGGACAGTTTGGTAATGCCCCAGCATTTT

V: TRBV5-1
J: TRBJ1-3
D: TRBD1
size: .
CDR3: CASRRSTGNSGNTIYF
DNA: TGCGCCAGCCGCCGATCGACAGGGAACTCTGGAAACACCATATATTTT

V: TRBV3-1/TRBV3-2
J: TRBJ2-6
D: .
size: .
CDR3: CASSHSPGDYSGANVLTF
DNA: TGTGCCAGCAGCCACTCTCCGGGAGATTACTCTGGGGCCAACGTCCTGACTTTC

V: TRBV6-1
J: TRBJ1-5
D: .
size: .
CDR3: CASSEANLHQPQHF
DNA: TGTGCCAGCAGTGAAGCTAATTTACACCAGCCCCAGCATTTT

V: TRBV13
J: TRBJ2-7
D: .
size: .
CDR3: CASSLMGGQSSYEQYF
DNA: TGTGCCAGCAGCTTAATGGGAGGCCAGAGCTCCTACGAGCAGTACTTC

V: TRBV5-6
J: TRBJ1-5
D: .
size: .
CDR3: CASSLAGTGNQPQHF
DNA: TGTGCCAGCAGCTTGGCGGGGACTGGCAATCAGCCCCAGCATTTT

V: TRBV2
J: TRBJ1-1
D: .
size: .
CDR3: CASSERGNPNTEAFF
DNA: TGTGCCAGCAGTGAAAGGGGAAACCCTAACACTGAAGCTTTCTTT

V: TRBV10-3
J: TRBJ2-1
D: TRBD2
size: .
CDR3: CAISEWSGGAWEQFF
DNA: TGTGCCATCAGTGAGTGGAGCGGGGGGGCCTGGGAGCAGTTCTTC

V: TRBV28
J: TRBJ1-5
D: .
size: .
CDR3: CASSLTGKVRNQPQHF
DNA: TGTGCCAGCAGTTTAACAGGGAAGGTTCGCAATCAGCCCCAGCATTTT

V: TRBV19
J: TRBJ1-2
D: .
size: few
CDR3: CASSYHEKLDYGYTF
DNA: TGTGCCAGTAGTTATCATGAAAAGTTAGACTATGGCTACACCTTC